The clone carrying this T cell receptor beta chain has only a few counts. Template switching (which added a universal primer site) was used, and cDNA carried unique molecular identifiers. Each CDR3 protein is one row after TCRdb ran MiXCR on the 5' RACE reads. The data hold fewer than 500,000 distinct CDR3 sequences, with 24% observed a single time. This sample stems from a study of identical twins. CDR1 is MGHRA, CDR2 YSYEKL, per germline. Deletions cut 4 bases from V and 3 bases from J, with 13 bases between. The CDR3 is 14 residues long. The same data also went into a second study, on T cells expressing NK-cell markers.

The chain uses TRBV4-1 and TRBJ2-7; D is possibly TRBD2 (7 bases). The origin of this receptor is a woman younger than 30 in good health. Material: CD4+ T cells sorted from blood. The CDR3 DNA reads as TGCGCCAGCAGCCGGGGGGGCGGGAACTACGAGCAGTACTTC. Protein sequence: CASSRGGGNYEQYF.